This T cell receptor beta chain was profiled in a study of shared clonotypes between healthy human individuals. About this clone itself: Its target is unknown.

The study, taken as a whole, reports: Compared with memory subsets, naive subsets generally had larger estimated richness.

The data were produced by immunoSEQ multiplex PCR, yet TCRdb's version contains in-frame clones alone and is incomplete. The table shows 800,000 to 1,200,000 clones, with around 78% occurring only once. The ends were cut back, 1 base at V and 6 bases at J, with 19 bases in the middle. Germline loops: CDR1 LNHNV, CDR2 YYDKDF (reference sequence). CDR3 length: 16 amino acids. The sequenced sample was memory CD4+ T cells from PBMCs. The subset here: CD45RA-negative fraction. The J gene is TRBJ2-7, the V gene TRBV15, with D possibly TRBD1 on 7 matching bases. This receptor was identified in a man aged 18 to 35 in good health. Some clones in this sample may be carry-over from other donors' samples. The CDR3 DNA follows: TGTGCCACCAGCAGAGCCCAGGGGGGAGGTGGTTTCGAGCAGTACTTC. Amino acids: CATSRAQGGGGFEQYF. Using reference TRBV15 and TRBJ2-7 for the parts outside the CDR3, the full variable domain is DAMVIQNPRYQVTQFGKPVTLSCSQTLNHNVMYWYQQKSSQAPKLLFHYYDKDFNNEADTPDNFQSRRPNTSFCFLDIRSPGLGDTAMYLCATSRAQGGGGFEQYFGPGTRLTVT.